Given below is one TCR beta chain in context. Antigen specificity is unknown. This entry comes from a study of T cells in Graves' hyperthyroidism and ophthalmopathy. The CDR3 has 18 residues. The trim removed 2 bases at V and 4 bases at J, leaving 11 bases unmatched. CDR1 MNHNS and CDR2 SASEGT come from the germline V gene. The study based diagnoses on clinical symptoms, serum thyroxine and TRAb, thyroid ultrasound and orbital computed tomography. The source material, RNA transcripts, was used to amplify TCR beta CDR3 regions. During a first-round RT-PCR of the TCR CDR3, the HTBI primer set was used. TCRdb redid the calling of the multiplex PCR reads with MiXCR, one entry per CDR3 protein. The sample holds hundreds of thousands of distinct CDR3 sequences, around 22% seen once. General study findings and limits: Most clonotypes that expanded in the thyroid above 0.001 also showed up in blood. The authors' 13 V-J model separated ophthalmopathy from stable hyperthyroidism.

The sample consisted of blood. The chain uses TRBV6-1 and TRBJ1-2, with 12 bases that match TRBD1. The source of this sequence is a woman in her thirties with Graves' ophthalmopathy. CDR3 residues: CASSEIPGQGAAPYGYTF. CDR3 coding DNA: TGTGCCAGCAGTGAAATCCCGGGACAGGGGGCGGCCCCCTATGGCTACACCTTC.